What follows describes a single TCR beta chain. What it recognizes is unknown. The sample is drawn from a study of PD-1 blockade in classical Hodgkin lymphoma. Study-level background: Every 2 weeks, patients got 3 mg/kg intravenous nivolumab.

Study-wide findings and caveats: When set against healthy donors, newly diagnosed patients were reported to show lower baseline TCR diversity. By C4D1, diversity of CD4+ TCRs had risen significantly, whereas that of CD8+ TCRs had not. The diversity seen at baseline in complete responders resembled that of newly diagnosed patients.

The length of the CDR3 is 12 residues. Germline V gene data show CDR1 as MNHEY and CDR2 as SVGAGI. V was clipped by 8 bases and J by 7 bases, with 11 bases between them. The assay was immunoSEQ multiplex PCR, and TCRdb's table has in-frame clones only and misses some. This sample yields tens of thousands of clones, of which about 70% are seen a single time; 3.5% to 4% belongs to the top ten. The time point here: cycle 4 day 1 (C4D1), after 6 weeks of nivolumab. Brentuximab vedotin exposure varied, and every patient relapsed after autologous stem cell transplantation. The source of this sequence is a human donor with classical Hodgkin lymphoma. Sequencing was performed on peripheral blood mononuclear cells (PBMCs), taken before the fourth cycle of nivolumab. The gene calls are TRBV6-5 and TRBJ2-2; no reliable D call. CDR3 protein: CASFHRIGELFF. CDR3 sequence (DNA): TGTGCCAGCTTCCATCGGATCGGGGAGCTGTTTTTT.